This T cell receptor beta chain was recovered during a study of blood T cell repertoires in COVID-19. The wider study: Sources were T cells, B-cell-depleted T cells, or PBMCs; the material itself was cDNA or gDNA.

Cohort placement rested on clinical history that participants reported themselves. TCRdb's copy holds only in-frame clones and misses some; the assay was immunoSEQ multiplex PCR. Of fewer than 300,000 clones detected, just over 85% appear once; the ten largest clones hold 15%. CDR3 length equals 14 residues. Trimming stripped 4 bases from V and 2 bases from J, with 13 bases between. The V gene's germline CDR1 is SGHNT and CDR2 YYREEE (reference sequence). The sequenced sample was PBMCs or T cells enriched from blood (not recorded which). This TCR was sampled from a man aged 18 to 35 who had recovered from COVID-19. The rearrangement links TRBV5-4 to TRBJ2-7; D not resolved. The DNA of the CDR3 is TGTGCCAGCAGCCCATATGACGGAGCCTACGAGCAGTACTTC. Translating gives CASSPYDGAYEQYF.